The 7 T cell receptor beta chains below come from one sample, sequenced in a study of T cells in Graves' hyperthyroidism and ophthalmopathy. Amplified TCR beta CDR3 regions derived from RNA transcripts. A set of HTBI primers served as the primers for a first-round RT-PCR of the TCR CDR3. TCRdb used MiXCR to reprocess the multiplex PCR reads, holding one entry per CDR3 protein. The table lists about 270,000 distinct CDR3 sequences, 22% of them singletons. Sequenced: blood. The source of these receptors is a man in his thirties or forties with Graves' ophthalmopathy.

In its sample, this clonotype was seen a few times. CDR3 loop: CATRTSRFSGTGELFF. The CDR3, as DNA: TGTGCCACAAGGACTAGCAGGTTTTCGGGGACCGGGGAGCTGTTTTTT. V gene TRBV2 combines with J gene TRBJ2-2, with 8 bases that match TRBD2. Germline V gene data show CDR1 as SNHLY and CDR2 as FYNNEI. This CDR3 contains 16 residues. With 10 bases clipped from V and 5 bases from J, the junction kept 15 bases outside the gene matches.

J is TRBJ2-5 and V is TRBV3-1, with 10 bases matching TRBD1. Germline CDR1 and CDR2: LGHDT and YNNKEL (reference sequence). V lost 2 bases and J lost 5; bases outside the gene matches: 2. This CDR3 contains 14 residues. Written as DNA, the CDR3 is TGTGCCAGCAGCCAAAGGACAGGGGGGGAGACCCAGTACTTC. Its translation is CASSQRTGGETQYF.

The rearrangement joins TRBV2 to TRBJ1-2; D may be TRBD1 (5 bases). Germline-derived CDR1 and CDR2 are SNHLY and FYNNEI. This CDR3 contains 13 residues. Between the trimmed V and J ends, which lost 7 bases and 4 bases, there was a span of 13 bases. CDR3 residues: CASTNTGSYGYTF. The DNA of the CDR3 is TGTGCCAGCACCAACACAGGTAGCTATGGCTACACCTTC. Supplemented by reference TRBV2 and TRBJ1-2, the full variable domain reads EPEVTQTPSHQVTQMGQEVILRCVPISNHLYFYWYRQILGQKVEFLVSFYNNEISEKSEIFDDQFSVERPDGSNFTLKIRSTKLEDSAMYFCASTNTGSYGYTFGSGTRLTVV.

The table lists this clonotype with a few counts. The V call is TRBV7-9, the J call TRBJ1-4, with 8 bases matching TRBD1. From germline, CDR1 is SEHNR and CDR2 FQNEAQ (reference sequence). V lost 5 bases and J lost 6; bases outside the gene matches: 8. The length of the CDR3 is 15 residues. CDR3 loop: CASSPGDRPYEKLFF. CDR3 coding DNA: TGTGCCAGCAGCCCGGGGGACAGGCCTTATGAAAAACTGTTTTTT.

At least ten counts were recorded for this clonotype. The gene calls are TRBV9 and TRBJ1-2; 9 nucleotides align to TRBD1. The V gene's germline CDR1 is SGDLS and CDR2 YYNGEE. Trimming removed 2 bases from V and 1 base from J; junction bases left unmatched: 3. The CDR3 extends over 15 amino acids. In nucleotides, the CDR3 is TGTGCCAGCAGCGTCGGGACAGGGCGTAACTATGGCTACACCTTC. It is translated as CASSVGTGRNYGYTF.

The chain combines TRBV7-6 with TRBJ2-7; D is possibly TRBD1 or TRBD2 (5 bases each). Germline V gene lookup returns CDR1 SGHVS and CDR2 FNYEAQ. Trimming took 3 bases from V and 1 from J, leaving 10 bases between them. CDR3 length: 14 residues. The CDR3 DNA reads TGTGCCAGCAGCTTGGCAGAGGGGTCCTACGAGCAGTACTTC. Translated: CASSLAEGSYEQYF.

This clonotype was seen ten or more times. J is TRBJ1-1 and V is TRBV30; D ambiguous. Trimming took off 0 bases at V and 4 bases at J, with 6 bases between the two ends. The CDR3 runs 12 residues. Germline CDR1 and CDR2: GTSNPN and SVGIG (reference sequence). The CDR3 coding sequence is TGTGCCTGGAGTGTTTGGGGCACTGAAGCTTTCTTT. This translates into CAWSVWGTEAFF.